This passage covers 15 T cell receptor beta chains from one sample sequenced in a study of T cell responses to AZD1222 COVID-19 vaccine. Using immunoSEQ multiplex PCR, the repertoire was profiled, and TCRdb retains in-frame clones only, with some absent. The sample has 120,000 to 150,000 clones, around 90% seen once. Sample: peripheral blood, taken on day 0 of MenACWY control vaccination. These receptors all stem from an adult in good health.

The rearrangement joins TRBV28 to TRBJ2-2; tentatively, D is TRBD2 (6 bases). Germline CDR1 is MDHEN and CDR2 is SYDVKM. The CDR3 has 16 amino acids. The V end was cut by 6 bases, the J end by 0 bases, with 14 bases between. The CDR3 DNA reads as TGTGCCAGCAGGGGGTGGCGGGACTCGAACACCGGGGAGCTGTTTTTT. It translates to CASRGWRDSNTGELFF.

The chain uses TRBV10-3 and TRBJ2-7, with 8 bases lining up with TRBD1. After removal of 5 bases from V and 2 bases from J, the junction contained 2 bases not matched to a gene. Germline V lookup: CDR1 ENHRY, CDR2 SYGVKD. The CDR3 sequence is 13 residues long. CDR3 protein: CAISTDRAYEQYF. CDR3 nucleotides: TGTGCCATCAGTACGGACAGGGCCTACGAGCAGTACTTC.

V usage is TRBV29-1 and J usage is TRBJ1-2; maybe TRBD1 (5 bases). Trimming cost V 7 bases and J 5 bases, with 20 bases left between them. Looked up from germline, CDR1 is SQVTM and CDR2 is ANQGSEA. The CDR3 has 14 residues. The CDR3 spells CSAETQGGEYGYTF. The CDR3 DNA reads as TGCAGCGCTGAGACCCAGGGAGGAGAGTATGGCTACACCTTC.

This clone has a single count. The gene calls are TRBV3-1 (or the pseudogene TRBV3-2) and TRBJ2-1, with unresolved D. This CDR3 spans 14 amino acids. Trimming cost V 0 bases and J 1 base, with 4 bases left between them. CDR1 is LGHDT, CDR2 YNNKEL, per germline (reference sequence). In nucleotides, the CDR3 is TGTGCCAGCAGCCAAGATCGATCCTACAATGAGCAGTTCTTC. Translating it yields CASSQDRSYNEQFF.

The chain links TRBV27 to TRBJ1-2, with 9 bases matching TRBD1. CDR3 length equals 16 residues. The germline gives CDR1 MNHEY, CDR2 SMNVEV (reference sequence). J was trimmed by 8 bases and V by 2 bases; bases with no gene match: 12. The CDR3 sequence is CASSLHRDRAARGYTF. CDR3 coding DNA: TGTGCCAGCAGTTTACACCGGGACAGGGCCGCCAGAGGCTACACCTTC.

The chain links TRBV29-1 to TRBJ1-2, with 8 bases that match TRBD1. J lost 4 bases, V lost 5 bases, and 6 bases had no gene match. CDR1 and CDR2 (germline): SQVTM, ANQGSEA. The CDR3 has 13 residues. The CDR3 loop is CSVSGQGLYGYTF. Written as DNA, the CDR3 is TGCAGCGTTTCCGGACAGGGTCTCTATGGCTACACCTTC.

This chain links TRBV10-2 with TRBJ1-1; D ambiguous. The CDR3 spans 13 residues. Trimming shortened V by 4 bases and J by 1 base, and 7 bases separated the two germline ends. Germline values: CDR1 WSHSY, CDR2 SAAADI. CDR3 sequence reads: CASSGARNTEAFF. DNA for the CDR3: TGCGCCAGCAGTGGGGCAAGGAACACTGAAGCTTTCTTT.

This clone was detected a few times. This chain joins TRBV5-5 and TRBJ2-7; D remains unclear. The germline V gene has CDR1 SGHKS and CDR2 YYEKEE (reference sequence). The CDR3 extends over 11 amino acids. With 0 bases removed from V and 7 bases from J, the gap between germline ends came to 5 bases. The CDR3 reads CASSLGGEQYF. In DNA, the CDR3 is TGTGCCAGCAGCTTGGGAGGTGAGCAGTACTTC.

The CDR3 here is CASSQDLLAQGTQYF. CDR3 nucleotides: TGTGCCAGCAGCCAAGATCTCCTAGCCCAAGGTACCCAGTACTTC. The V call is TRBV3-1 (or the pseudogene TRBV3-2), the J call TRBJ2-5, with a possible D match to TRBD2 (5 bases). Germline V gene lookup returns CDR1 LGHDT and CDR2 YNNKEL (reference sequence). The germline V and J ends were trimmed by 0 bases and 8 bases, with 16 bases remaining between them. CDR3 size: 15 residues.

The chain carries TRBV11-3 and TRBJ2-7, with 9 bases aligning to TRBD2. The length of the CDR3 is 16 residues. The germline CDR1 and CDR2 sequences are SGHNT and YENEEA. The junction had 10 bases not matched to a gene; V was cut back by 2 bases and J by 5 bases. The CDR3 spells CASSLSGQAGGDEQYF. The CDR3 nucleotides are TGTGCCAGCAGCTTAAGTGGACAAGCGGGAGGCGACGAGCAGTACTTC.

The V and J genes are TRBV2 and TRBJ1-5; no firm D call. Trimming removed 4 bases from V and 4 bases from J, with 11 bases in between. The CDR3 totals 14 residues. Germline CDR1 reads SNHLY; CDR2 reads FYNNEI. CDR3 coding DNA: TGTGCCAGCAGTGTTTCCAGCGTAAATCAGCCCCAGCATTTT. This encodes CASSVSSVNQPQHF.

J is TRBJ1-1 and V is TRBV14; D gene uncertain. The CDR3 totals 13 residues. The germline CDR1 and CDR2 sequences are SGHDN and FVKESK. The V and J ends lost 0 bases and 7 bases respectively, with 9 bases between them. CDR3 region: CASSQDSWGEAFF. For the CDR3, the DNA is TGTGCCAGCAGCCAAGATTCATGGGGTGAAGCTTTCTTT.

The chain joins TRBV7-3 to TRBJ1-3, with unresolved D. CDR3 length equals 14 residues. V lost 5 bases, J lost 0 bases, and 8 bases lay in between. CDR1 SGHTA and CDR2 FQGTGA come from the germline V gene. The DNA of the CDR3 is TGTGCCAGCAGCAAGGGCGCCTCTGGAAACACCATATATTTT. Translation gives CASSKGASGNTIYF.

This sequence joins TRBV5-1 and TRBJ2-1; D remains unclear. Germline V CDR1 and CDR2: SGHRS, YFSETQ. There are 16 residues in the CDR3. V gave up 4 bases and J gave up 3 bases, with 17 bases separating them. CDR3: CASSLSPPVLYNEQFF. The CDR3 DNA reads TGCGCCAGCAGCCTTTCCCCGCCAGTGCTCTACAATGAGCAGTTCTTC.

The chain uses TRBV7-8 and TRBJ1-4, with 9 nucleotides matching TRBD1. The CDR3 runs to 15 residues. Germline V gene sequence: CDR1 SGHVS, CDR2 FQNEAQ. The junction had 4 bases not matched to a gene; V was cut back by 3 bases and J by 5 bases. CDR3: CASSFAGTGNEKLFF. The CDR3, as DNA: TGTGCCAGCAGCTTTGCCGGGACAGGGAATGAAAAACTGTTTTTT.